A single sample gave rise to the 21 T cell receptor beta chains below, sequenced in a study of blood T cell repertoires in COVID-19. Clones were read by immunoSEQ multiplex PCR, and TCRdb kept only the in-frame ones, dropping some. Of approximately 350,000 clones detected, about 90% appear once; the ten largest clones hold about 6%. The sequenced material came from peripheral blood. The receptors derive from a woman aged 50 to 65 with COVID-19, enrolled during active disease.

This clone was counted a few times. The chain links TRBV7-2 to TRBJ2-7; 7 bases align to TRBD1. Germline CDR1 is SGHTA and CDR2 is FQGNSA. Germline trimming cut 1 base from V and 7 bases from J; bases unmatched to any gene: 13. The CDR3 runs 16 residues. The CDR3 loop reads CASSLEGMRGPREQYF. DNA for the CDR3: TGTGCCAGCAGCTTAGAGGGGATGAGGGGGCCAAGAGAGCAGTACTTC.

The rearrangement uses TRBV7-2 and TRBJ2-1; 9 nucleotides line up with TRBD2. The CDR3 totals 16 residues. The V gene end was trimmed by 5 bases and the J gene end by 10 bases; junction bases not matched to a gene: 15. CDR1 and CDR2 from the germline V gene are SGHTA and FQGNSA. CDR3 sequence (DNA): TGTGCCAGCAGCGAGGGGCTAGCGGGAATTATGGGAGAGCAGTTCTTC. Translated: CASSEGLAGIMGEQFF.

This sequence joins TRBV12-3 or TRBV12-4 and TRBJ2-7; tentatively, D is TRBD1 (6 bases). This CDR3 spans 13 amino acids. V was shortened by 6 bases and J by 2 bases, with 11 bases between the two germline ends. CDR3 DNA: TGTGCCAGCAGCCCCGGGACACCCTACGAGCAGTACTTC. Its translation is CASSPGTPYEQYF.

V is TRBV3-1 (or the pseudogene TRBV3-2) and J is TRBJ1-2, with 9 bases identical to TRBD1. Germline CDR1 LGHDT, CDR2 YNNKEL (reference sequence). Trimming took 0 bases from V and 4 from J; bases not matched to a gene: 9. The CDR3 runs to 17 residues. The CDR3 nucleotides are TGTGCCAGCAGCCAAGACGACGGGACAGGGTATGGCTATGGCTACACCTTC. Protein product: CASSQDDGTGYGYGYTF.

The chain joins TRBV30 to TRBJ1-1; the match to TRBD1 covers 7 bases. V shed 5 bases and J 4 bases; nucleotides not matched to a gene: 4. CDR1 GTSNPN and CDR2 SVGIG come from the germline V gene (reference sequence). The CDR3 sequence is 12 residues long. The CDR3 loop is CAWATGVTEAFF. For the CDR3, the DNA is TGTGCCTGGGCCACAGGGGTCACTGAAGCTTTCTTT.

The J gene is TRBJ2-7, the V gene TRBV12-3 or TRBV12-4, with a weak D call TRBD1 (6 bases). Trimming stripped 5 bases from V and 2 bases from J, with 10 bases between. This CDR3 spans 13 amino acids. As DNA, the CDR3 is TGTGCCAGCAGTACAGGGATCCCCTACGAGCAGTACTTC. Translation: CASSTGIPYEQYF.

The chain couples TRBV9 to TRBJ2-7; D perhaps matches TRBD1 (6 bases). CDR1 and CDR2 from the germline V gene are SGDLS and YYNGEE. Trimming took off 0 bases at V and 3 bases at J, with 13 bases between the two ends. The CDR3 length is 15 residues. Here the CDR3 reads CASSVALGGVYEQYF. The CDR3 region has the DNA TGTGCCAGCAGCGTAGCTTTAGGGGGTGTCTACGAGCAGTACTTC.

V is TRBV7-2 and J is TRBJ2-1; 7 bases fit TRBD1. The germline V gene has CDR1 SGHTA and CDR2 FQGNSA. The junction had 9 bases not matched to a gene; V was cut back by 5 bases and J by 5 bases. The length of the CDR3 is 15 residues. The CDR3 nucleotides are TGTGCCAGCAGCAAAGGGACAGCTTACAACAATGAGCAGTTCTTC. Translation gives CASSKGTAYNNEQFF.

This rearrangement joins TRBV5-1 to TRBJ1-4; D unclear. In germline, CDR1 is SGHRS, CDR2 YFSETQ. The CDR3 is made up of 15 amino acids. V lost 0 bases to trimming and J lost 8 bases, with 14 bases between them. CDR3: CASSLGPGLGEKLFF. The CDR3 DNA is TGCGCCAGCAGCTTGGGTCCGGGGTTAGGGGAAAAACTGTTTTTT.

The chain combines TRBV3-1 (or the pseudogene TRBV3-2) with TRBJ2-2; 14 bases are a match to TRBD2. Trimming cost V 0 bases and J 5 bases; bases outside gene matches: 5. This CDR3 is built from 18 residues. Looked up from germline, CDR1 is LGHDT and CDR2 is YNNKEL (reference sequence). The CDR3 bases are TGTGCCAGCAGCCAAGACTCGGGACTAGCGGGAGTTACCGGGGAGCTGTTTTTT. Translating gives CASSQDSGLAGVTGELFF.

The chain joins TRBV5-1 to TRBJ2-7; unclear D gene. This CDR3 contains 14 residues. The V end was cut by 0 bases, the J end by 2 bases, with 9 bases between. Germline V gene data show CDR1 as SGHRS and CDR2 as YFSETQ. Here the CDR3 reads CASSLGRKAYEQYF. CDR3 coding DNA: TGCGCCAGCAGCTTGGGCAGAAAAGCCTACGAGCAGTACTTC.

The chain employs TRBV5-6 and TRBJ2-7; 12 nucleotides agree with TRBD2. CDR1 is SGHDT and CDR2 is YYEEEE in the germline V gene. Unmatched junction bases numbered 12, after V lost 4 bases and J lost 4 bases. This CDR3 has 17 amino acids. The CDR3 DNA follows: TGTGCCAGCAGCCGCTCCCAATCTAGCGGGAGGGCTTACGAGCAGTACTTC. Amino acid sequence: CASSRSQSSGRAYEQYF.

The chain uses TRBV5-4 and TRBJ1-3; unclear D gene. This CDR3 is 12 amino acids long. The V end lost 3 bases, the J end lost 4 bases, and 5 bases lay between the germline ends. From germline, CDR1 is SGHNT and CDR2 YYREEE (reference sequence). CDR3 amino acids: CASSSIGNTIYF. CDR3 nucleotide sequence: TGTGCCAGCAGCTCCATCGGAAACACCATATATTTT.

The rearrangement joins TRBV5-1 to TRBJ2-7, with 9 bases that match TRBD2. The CDR3 length is 14 residues. Germline loops: CDR1 SGHRS, CDR2 YFSETQ. The ends lost 4 bases at V and 2 bases at J; junction bases unmatched: 4. The CDR3 DNA follows: TGCGCCAGCAGCCCGACTAGCGGAACCTACGAGCAGTACTTC. As protein: CASSPTSGTYEQYF.

With regard to this clone: Relative to the germline gene, one junction end is altered; a read error may explain this. The chain recombines TRBV7-7 with TRBJ2-6; 8 bases are shared with TRBD1. From germline, CDR1 is SSHAT and CDR2 FNYEAQ (reference sequence). The CDR3 consists of 18 residues. DNA for the CDR3: TGTGCTAGCAGCCCAAGAGAGACAGGGGAGGCCGGGGCCAACGTCCTGACTTTC. Its protein is CASSPRETGEAGANVLTF.

This clone turned up a few times. The genes are TRBV2 and TRBJ1-1; 9 bases agree with TRBD1. Germline loops: CDR1 SNHLY, CDR2 FYNNEI. V lost 7 bases and J lost 3; bases outside the gene matches: 3. The CDR3 loop spans 13 amino acids. The DNA of the CDR3 is TGTGCCAGCAACCGGGACAGGGACACTGAAGCTTTCTTT. Translating gives CASNRDRDTEAFF.

The chain is built from TRBV5-1 and TRBJ1-1; D not resolved. Trimming left V 0 bases short and J 0 bases short, with 9 bases between. This CDR3 has 15 amino acids. CDR1 SGHRS and CDR2 YFSETQ come from the germline V gene. In DNA, the CDR3 is TGCGCCAGCAGCTTGGCGGCGGCCATGAACACTGAAGCTTTCTTT. As protein: CASSLAAAMNTEAFF.

The V and J genes are TRBV15 and TRBJ1-4, with D tentatively TRBD1 (5 bases). CDR1 is LNHNV and CDR2 is YYDKDF in the germline V gene (reference sequence). The CDR3 spans 16 residues. Trimming removed 5 bases at V and 8 bases at J, with 21 bases between. This CDR3 reads CATSPRRGTIGEKLFF. Here the CDR3 DNA reads TGTGCCACCAGCCCCCGGAGGGGTACGATAGGAGAAAAACTGTTTTTT.

This rearrangement joins TRBV27 to TRBJ1-5; perhaps TRBD1 as D (5 bases). V was clipped by 3 bases and J by 4 bases, with 10 bases between them. This CDR3 comprises 14 residues. Germline V gene data show CDR1 as MNHEY and CDR2 as SMNVEV (reference sequence). DNA for the CDR3: TGTGCCAGCAGTTTTGGAGGGGCAAATCAGCCCCAGCATTTT. It translates to CASSFGGANQPQHF.

J is TRBJ2-5 and V is TRBV6-2 or TRBV6-3, with D uncertain. This CDR3 is 14 amino acids long. Trimming removed 2 bases at V and 2 bases at J, with 9 bases between. The germline CDR1 and CDR2 sequences are MNHEY and SVGEGT. CDR3 bases: TGTGCCAGCAGTTACGCGGCTCCTCAAGAGACCCAGTACTTC. Its protein product is CASSYAAPQETQYF.

The chain uses TRBV3-1 (or the pseudogene TRBV3-2) and TRBJ1-1, with TRBD1 as a possible D gene (5 bases). There are 12 residues in the CDR3. Trimming left V 11 bases short and J 8 bases short, with 18 bases between. The germline gives CDR1 LGHDT, CDR2 YNNKEL (reference sequence). The CDR3 region is CAVQGGRTEAFF. The CDR3 DNA follows: TGTGCCGTCCAAGGAGGGAGGACAGAAGCTTTCTTT.